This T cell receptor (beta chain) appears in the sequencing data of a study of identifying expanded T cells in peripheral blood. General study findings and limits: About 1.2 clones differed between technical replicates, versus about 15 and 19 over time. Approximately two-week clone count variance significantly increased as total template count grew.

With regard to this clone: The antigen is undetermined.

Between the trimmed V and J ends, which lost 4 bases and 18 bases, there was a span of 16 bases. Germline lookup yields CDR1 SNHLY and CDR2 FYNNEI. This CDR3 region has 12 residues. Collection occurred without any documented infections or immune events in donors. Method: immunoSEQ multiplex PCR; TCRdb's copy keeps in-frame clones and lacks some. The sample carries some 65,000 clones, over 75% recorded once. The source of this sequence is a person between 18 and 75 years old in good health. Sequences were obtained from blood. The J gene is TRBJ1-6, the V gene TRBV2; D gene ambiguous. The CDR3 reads CASSVLADPPHF. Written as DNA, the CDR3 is TGTGCCAGCAGTGTCCTTGCTGATCCACCCCACTTT. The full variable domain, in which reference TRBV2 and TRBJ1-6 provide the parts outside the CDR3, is EPEVTQTPSHQVTQMGQEVILRCVPISNHLYFYWYRQILGQKVEFLVSFYNNEISEKSEIFDDQFSVERPDGSNFTLKIRSTKLEDSAMYFCASSVLADPPHFGNGTRLTVT.